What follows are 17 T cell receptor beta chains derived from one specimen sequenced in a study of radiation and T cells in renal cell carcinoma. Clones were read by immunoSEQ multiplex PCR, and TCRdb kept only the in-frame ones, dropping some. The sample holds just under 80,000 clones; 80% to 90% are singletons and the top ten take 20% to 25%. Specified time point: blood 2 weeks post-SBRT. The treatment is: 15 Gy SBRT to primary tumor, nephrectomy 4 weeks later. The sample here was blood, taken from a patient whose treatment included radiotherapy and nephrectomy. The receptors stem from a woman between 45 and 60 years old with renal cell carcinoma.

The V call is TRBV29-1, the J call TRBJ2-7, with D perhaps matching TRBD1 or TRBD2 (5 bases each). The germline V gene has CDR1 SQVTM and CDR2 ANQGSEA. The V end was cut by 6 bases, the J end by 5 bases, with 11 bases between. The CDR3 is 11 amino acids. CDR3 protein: CSVRRGHEQYF. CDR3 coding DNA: TGCAGCGTCCGTCGGGGCCACGAGCAGTACTTC.

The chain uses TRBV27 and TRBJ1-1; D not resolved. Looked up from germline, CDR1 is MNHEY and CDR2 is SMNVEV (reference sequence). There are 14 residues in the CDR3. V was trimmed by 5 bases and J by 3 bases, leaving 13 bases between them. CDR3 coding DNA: TGTGCCAGCAGTAGAGGAGGGTGGGACACTGAAGCTTTCTTT. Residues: CASSRGGWDTEAFF.

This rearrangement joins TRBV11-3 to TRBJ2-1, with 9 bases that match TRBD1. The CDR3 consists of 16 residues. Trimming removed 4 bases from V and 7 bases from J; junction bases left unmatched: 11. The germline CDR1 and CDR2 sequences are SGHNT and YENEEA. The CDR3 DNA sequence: TGTGCCAGCAGCTATGCCGGGACAGGGCCCTTGAATGAGCAGTTCTTC. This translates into CASSYAGTGPLNEQFF.

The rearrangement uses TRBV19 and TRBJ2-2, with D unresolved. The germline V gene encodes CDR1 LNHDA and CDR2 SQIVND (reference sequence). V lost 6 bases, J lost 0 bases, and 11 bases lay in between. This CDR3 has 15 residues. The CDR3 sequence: CASRISNANTGELFF. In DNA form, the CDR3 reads TGTGCCAGTAGAATATCTAACGCGAACACCGGGGAGCTGTTTTTT.

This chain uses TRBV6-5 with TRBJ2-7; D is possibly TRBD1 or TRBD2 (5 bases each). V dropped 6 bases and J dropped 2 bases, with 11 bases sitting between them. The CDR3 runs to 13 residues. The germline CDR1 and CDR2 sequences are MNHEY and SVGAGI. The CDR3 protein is CASSRGQAYEQYF. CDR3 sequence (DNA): TGTGCCAGCAGCCGGGGCCAGGCCTACGAGCAGTACTTC.

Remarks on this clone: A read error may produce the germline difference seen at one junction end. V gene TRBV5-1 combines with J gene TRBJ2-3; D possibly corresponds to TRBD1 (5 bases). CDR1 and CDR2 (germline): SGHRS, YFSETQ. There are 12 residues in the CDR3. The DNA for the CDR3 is TGCGCCAGCAGCTCGGACACTATTACGGAGTATTTT. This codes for CASSSDTITEYF.

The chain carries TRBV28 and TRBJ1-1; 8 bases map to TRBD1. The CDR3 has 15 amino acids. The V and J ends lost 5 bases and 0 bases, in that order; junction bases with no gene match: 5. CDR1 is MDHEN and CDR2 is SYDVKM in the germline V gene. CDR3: CASSVGQGMNTEAFF. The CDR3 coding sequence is TGTGCCAGCAGTGTAGGACAGGGAATGAACACTGAAGCTTTCTTT.

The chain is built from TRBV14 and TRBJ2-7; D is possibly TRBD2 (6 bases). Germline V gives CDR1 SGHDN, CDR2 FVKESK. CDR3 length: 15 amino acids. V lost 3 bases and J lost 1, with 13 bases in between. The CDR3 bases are TGTGCCAGCAGCCAGGGTCGGGGGATGTCCTACGAGCAGTACTTC. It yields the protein CASSQGRGMSYEQYF.

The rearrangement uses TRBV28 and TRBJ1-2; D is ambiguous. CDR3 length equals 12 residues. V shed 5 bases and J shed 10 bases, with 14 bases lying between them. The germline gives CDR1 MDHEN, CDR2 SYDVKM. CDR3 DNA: TGTGCCAGCAGTGTCACCTCTGAGGACTACACCTTC. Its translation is CASSVTSEDYTF.

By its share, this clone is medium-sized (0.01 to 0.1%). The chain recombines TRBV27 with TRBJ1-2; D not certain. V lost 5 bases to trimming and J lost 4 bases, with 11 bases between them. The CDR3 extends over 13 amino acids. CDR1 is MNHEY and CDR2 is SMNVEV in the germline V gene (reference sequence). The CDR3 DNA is TGTGCCAGCAGTCCAGCAAGGTCCTATGGCTACACCTTC. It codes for CASSPARSYGYTF.

The DNA for the CDR3 is TGCGCCAGCAGCCGACGGGGACAGGGAGGATTAAACACTGAAGCTTTCTTT. Translated, it gives CASSRRGQGGLNTEAFF. The chain uses TRBV5-1 and TRBJ1-1, with 9 bases fitting TRBD1. This CDR3 has 17 residues. Germline V lookup: CDR1 SGHRS, CDR2 YFSETQ. With 4 bases clipped from V and 2 bases from J, the junction kept 12 bases outside the gene matches. Combining the CDR3 with reference TRBV5-1 and TRBJ1-1 gives the whole variable domain KAGVTQTPRYLIKTRGQQVTLSCSPISGHRSVSWYQQTPGQGLQFLFEYFSETQRNKGNFPGRFSGRQFSNSRSEMNVSTLELGDSALYLCASSRRGQGGLNTEAFFGQGTRLTVV.

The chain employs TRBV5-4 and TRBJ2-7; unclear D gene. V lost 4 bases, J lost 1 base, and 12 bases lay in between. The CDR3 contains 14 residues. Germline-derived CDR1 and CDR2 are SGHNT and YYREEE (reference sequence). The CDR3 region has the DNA TGTGCCAGCAGCCCGACGACTGATTCCTACGAGCAGTACTTC. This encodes CASSPTTDSYEQYF.

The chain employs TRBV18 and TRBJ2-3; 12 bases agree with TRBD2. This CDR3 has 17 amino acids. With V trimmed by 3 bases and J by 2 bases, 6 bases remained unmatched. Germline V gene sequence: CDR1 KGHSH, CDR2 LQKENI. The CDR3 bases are TGTGCCAGCTCACCCGGACTAGCGGGGACGAACACAGATACGCAGTATTTT. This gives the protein CASSPGLAGTNTDTQYF.

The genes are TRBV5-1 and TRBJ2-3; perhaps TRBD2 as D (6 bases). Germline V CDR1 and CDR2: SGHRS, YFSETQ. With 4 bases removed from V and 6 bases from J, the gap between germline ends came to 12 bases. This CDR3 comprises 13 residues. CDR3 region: CASSTGTRDTQYF. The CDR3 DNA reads TGCGCCAGCAGCACTGGGACTCGCGATACGCAGTATTTT.

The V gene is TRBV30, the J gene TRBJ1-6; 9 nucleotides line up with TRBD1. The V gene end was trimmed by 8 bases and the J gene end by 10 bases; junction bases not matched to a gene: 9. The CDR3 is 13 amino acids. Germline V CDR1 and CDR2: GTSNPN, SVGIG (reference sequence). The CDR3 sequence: CAARDRVSSPLHF. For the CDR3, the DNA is TGTGCCGCGAGGGACAGGGTATCCTCACCCCTCCACTTT.

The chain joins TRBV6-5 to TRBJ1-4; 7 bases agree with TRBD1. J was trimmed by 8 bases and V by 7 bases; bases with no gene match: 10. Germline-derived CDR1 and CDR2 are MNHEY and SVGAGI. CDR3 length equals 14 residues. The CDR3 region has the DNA TGTGCCAGCACCCAGAGGGGGCGAAAAGAAAAACTGTTTTTT. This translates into CASTQRGRKEKLFF.

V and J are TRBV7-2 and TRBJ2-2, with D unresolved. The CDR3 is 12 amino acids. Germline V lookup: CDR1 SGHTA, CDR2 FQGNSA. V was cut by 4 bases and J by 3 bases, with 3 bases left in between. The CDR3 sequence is CASSSYTGELFF. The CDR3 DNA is TGTGCCAGCAGCTCATACACCGGGGAGCTGTTTTTT.